The present entry profiles one T cell receptor beta chain with its context. The antigen is unknown. The sample originates from a study of T cells in Graves' hyperthyroidism and ophthalmopathy. Whole-study findings and limits: Ophthalmopathy stood apart from stable hyperthyroidism in a 13 V-J model. The model's output predicted ophthalmopathy at a median of about 6.5 months prior to onset.

The CDR3 is made up of 16 amino acids. Germline lookup yields CDR1 SGHAT and CDR2 FQNNGV. Unmatched junction bases numbered 10, after V lost 2 bases and J lost 9 bases. Researchers amplified the TCR beta CDR3 regions from RNA transcripts. The HTBI primer set served for first-round RT-PCR of the TCR CDR3. TCRdb redid the calling of the multiplex PCR reads with MiXCR, one entry per CDR3 protein. Of a few hundred thousand distinct CDR3 sequences in the sample, approximately 15% were seen once. Graves' hyperthyroidism was deemed stable given no ophthalmopathy progression within 18 months. Source material for PBMCs was around 10 ml fresh peripheral blood.

This TCR was sampled from a woman in her thirties with Graves' hyperthyroidism. The specimen sequenced was blood. This chain uses TRBV11-2 with TRBJ2-1, with TRBD2 matching 10 bases. CDR3 protein: CASSLISTSGISEQFF. The CDR3, as DNA: TGTGCCAGCAGCTTAATTTCAACTAGCGGGATTAGTGAGCAGTTCTTC.